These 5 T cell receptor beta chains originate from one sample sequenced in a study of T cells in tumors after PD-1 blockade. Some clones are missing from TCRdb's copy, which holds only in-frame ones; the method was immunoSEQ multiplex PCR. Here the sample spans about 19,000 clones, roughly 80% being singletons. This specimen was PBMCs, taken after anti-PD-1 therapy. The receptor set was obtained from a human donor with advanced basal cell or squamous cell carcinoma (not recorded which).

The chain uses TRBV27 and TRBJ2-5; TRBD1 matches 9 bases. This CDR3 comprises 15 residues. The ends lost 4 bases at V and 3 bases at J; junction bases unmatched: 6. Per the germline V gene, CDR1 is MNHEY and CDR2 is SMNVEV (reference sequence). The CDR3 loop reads CASSSGQGMEETQYF. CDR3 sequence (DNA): TGTGCCAGCAGTTCGGGACAGGGAATGGAAGAGACCCAGTACTTC.

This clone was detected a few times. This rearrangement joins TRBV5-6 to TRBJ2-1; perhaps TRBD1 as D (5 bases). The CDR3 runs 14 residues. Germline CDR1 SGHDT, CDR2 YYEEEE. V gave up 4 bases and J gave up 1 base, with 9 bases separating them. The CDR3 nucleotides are TGTGCCAGCAGCCCACAGGATTCCTACAATGAGCAGTTCTTC. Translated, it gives CASSPQDSYNEQFF.

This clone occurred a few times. In nucleotides, the CDR3 is TGTGCCAGCAGTGACTCGGAGGGGGCAGGGGTCTACGAGCAGTACTTC. Encoded protein: CASSDSEGAGVYEQYF. The chain has TRBV6-4 and TRBJ2-7, with D possibly matching TRBD1 (7 bases). Trimming left V 0 bases short and J 3 bases short, with 15 bases between. CDR1 and CDR2 from the germline V gene are MRHNA and SNTAGT. The CDR3 length is 16 residues.

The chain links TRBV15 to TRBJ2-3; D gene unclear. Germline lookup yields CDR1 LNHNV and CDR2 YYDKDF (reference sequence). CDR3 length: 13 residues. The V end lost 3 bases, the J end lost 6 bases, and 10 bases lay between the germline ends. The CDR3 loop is CATSSLSADTQYF. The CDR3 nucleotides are TGTGCCACCAGCAGTCTTTCGGCGGATACGCAGTATTTT.

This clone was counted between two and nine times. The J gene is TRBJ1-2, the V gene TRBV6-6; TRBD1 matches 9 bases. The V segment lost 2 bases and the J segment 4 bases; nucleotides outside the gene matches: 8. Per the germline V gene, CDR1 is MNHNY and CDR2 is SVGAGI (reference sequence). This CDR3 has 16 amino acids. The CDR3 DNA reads TGTGCCAGCAGTTACACCGCGGGACAGGGTATCTATGGCTACACCTTC. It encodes CASSYTAGQGIYGYTF.